The 15 T cell receptor beta chains below come from one sample, sequenced in a study of blood T cell repertoires in COVID-19. Assay: immunoSEQ multiplex PCR; the TCRdb copy retains only in-frame clones and omits some. The sample has about 150,000 clones, roughly 87% seen once. The sequenced sample was PBMCs or T cells enriched from blood (not recorded which). These receptors originate from a woman in her 40s who had been exposed to COVID-19.

The DNA for the CDR3 is TGTGCCAGCAGCTGGAGCGGGGGGAACACCGGGGAGCTGTTTTTT. Protein product: CASSWSGGNTGELFF. The V and J genes are TRBV5-4 and TRBJ2-2; 8 nucleotides align to TRBD2. The CDR3 consists of 15 residues. V shed 3 bases and J 1 base; nucleotides not matched to a gene: 2. Germline CDR1 SGHNT, CDR2 YYREEE (reference sequence). The full variable domain, with the rest looked up from reference TRBV5-4 and TRBJ2-2, is ETGVTQSPTHLIKTRGQQVTLRCSSQSGHNTVSWYQQALGQGPQFIFQYYREEENGRGNFPPRFSGLQFPNYSSELNVNALELDDSALYLCASSWSGGNTGELFFGEGSRLTVL.

V is TRBV14 and J is TRBJ2-1, with D perhaps matching TRBD2 (5 bases). This CDR3 has 13 amino acids. Germline V CDR1 and CDR2: SGHDN, FVKESK. V gave up 1 base and J gave up 9 bases, with 10 bases separating them. CDR3 protein: CASSQVFEGEQFF. CDR3 nucleotides: TGTGCCAGCAGCCAAGTTTTCGAGGGTGAGCAGTTCTTC.

This clone was counted once. The same CDR3 arises from other DNA sequences in this sample as well. J is TRBJ2-7 and V is TRBV3-1 (or the pseudogene TRBV3-2), with a weak D call TRBD1 (6 bases). V was cut by 2 bases and J by 4 bases, with 6 bases left in between. The germline gives CDR1 LGHDT, CDR2 YNNKEL (reference sequence). The CDR3 sequence is 12 residues long. The CDR3 sequence: CASSQQGYEQYF. The CDR3 nucleotides are TGTGCCAGCAGCCAACAGGGGTACGAGCAGTACTTC.

The chain combines TRBV25-1 with TRBJ2-7, with a weak D call TRBD1 (6 bases). The germline V gene has CDR1 MGHDK and CDR2 SYGVNS. The CDR3 has 14 amino acids. Trimming removed 5 bases from V and 3 bases from J, with 14 bases in between. CDR3 protein: CASSPTGSRYEQYF. As DNA, the CDR3 is TGTGCCAGCAGTCCGACAGGATCTCGCTACGAGCAGTACTTC.

This chain joins TRBV12-1 and TRBJ1-5. TRBV12-1 is a known pseudogene. The CDR3 consists of 16 residues. The DNA of the CDR3 is TGTGCCAGCAGCTTTCGGGGTCCGGCCTACCGTCAGCCCCAGCATTTT. Translated, it gives CASSFRGPAYRQPQHF.

This chain joins TRBV5-4 and TRBJ1-5, with TRBD1 identical over 11 bases. The CDR3 runs to 14 residues. Germline V CDR1 and CDR2: SGHNT, YYREEE (reference sequence). V shed 4 bases and J 9 bases; nucleotides not matched to a gene: 6. The chain's CDR3 is CASSLDRGLTPQHF. The DNA of the CDR3 is TGTGCCAGCAGCCTGGACAGGGGGCTAACGCCCCAGCATTTT.

This clone was observed a single time. The rearrangement uses TRBV7-9 and TRBJ2-6; D may be TRBD1 (5 bases). Germline V lookup: CDR1 SEHNR, CDR2 FQNEAQ (reference sequence). The CDR3 contains 17 residues. Trimming removed 1 base from V and 4 bases from J, with 14 bases in between. The DNA for the CDR3 is TGTGCCAGCAGCTTAGGATCCAGGGCAGCCGGGGCCAACGTCCTGACTTTC. This codes for CASSLGSRAAGANVLTF.

V is TRBV18 and J is TRBJ1-1, with D maybe TRBD1 (6 bases). CDR3 size: 12 residues. V lost 6 bases, J lost 2 bases, and 7 bases lay in between. Germline CDR1 reads KGHSH; CDR2 reads LQKENI. In nucleotides, the CDR3 is TGTGCCAGCTCCAGGGGCAACACTGAAGCTTTCTTT. Translation: CASSRGNTEAFF.

The chain uses TRBV19 and TRBJ2-7; a weak D match, TRBD1 (5 bases). From germline, CDR1 is LNHDA and CDR2 SQIVND (reference sequence). This CDR3 has 14 amino acids. The germline V and J ends were trimmed by 4 bases and 7 bases, with 17 bases remaining between them. CDR3 region: CASSTRREMGEQYF. CDR3 DNA sequence: TGTGCCAGTAGTACCCGCAGGGAAATGGGGGAGCAGTACTTC.

The chain recombines TRBV19 with TRBJ1-5; D gene uncertain. Germline CDR1 reads LNHDA; CDR2 reads SQIVND (reference sequence). This CDR3 has 13 residues. The V gene lost 5 bases and the J gene lost 0 bases, with 5 bases spanning the gap. For the CDR3, the DNA is TGTGCCAGTAGTCAGGATAGCAATCAGCCCCAGCATTTT. This encodes CASSQDSNQPQHF.

V is TRBV3-1 (or the pseudogene TRBV3-2) and J is TRBJ2-1; 13 nucleotides agree with TRBD2. Germline-derived CDR1 and CDR2 are LGHDT and YNNKEL (reference sequence). This CDR3 is built from 16 residues. Trimming took 1 base from V and 7 from J; bases not matched to a gene: 4. In DNA form, the CDR3 reads TGTGCCAGCAGCCAAGTGGCACTAGCGGGAGGGAATGAGCAGTTCTTC. Its translation: CASSQVALAGGNEQFF.

V gene TRBV19 combines with J gene TRBJ1-5, with 7 bases aligning to TRBD1. The junction had 3 bases not matched to a gene; V was cut back by 5 bases and J by 2 bases. Per the germline V gene, CDR1 is LNHDA and CDR2 is SQIVND (reference sequence). The CDR3 runs to 14 residues. For the CDR3, the DNA is TGTGCCAGTAGTCATACAGGGGGCAATCAGCCCCAGCATTTT. This codes for CASSHTGGNQPQHF.

In its sample, this clone was seen once. V is TRBV5-4 and J is TRBJ2-3; tentative D call: TRBD1 (6 bases). V was shortened by 2 bases and J by 1 base, with 11 bases between the two germline ends. CDR1 and CDR2 (germline): SGHNT, YYREEE (reference sequence). The CDR3 runs to 15 residues. CDR3 DNA sequence: TGTGCCAGCAGCTTACCGGGACAACGCACAGATACGCAGTATTTT. Residues: CASSLPGQRTDTQYF.

As to this clone: Germline is not matched at one junction end, which may reflect a read error. Within the sample, other DNA sequences also encode this same CDR3. CDR3 residues: CASSAEDINTGELFF. The CDR3 region has the DNA TGTGCCAGTAGTGCAGAGGACATTAACACCGGGGAGCTGTTTTTT. J is TRBJ2-2 and V is TRBV6-4; TRBD1 is a possible D gene (5 bases). Looked up from germline, CDR1 is MRHNA and CDR2 is SNTAGT. The CDR3 consists of 15 residues.

This chain joins TRBV28 and TRBJ1-5; D gene ambiguous. The germline V and J ends were trimmed by 5 bases and 0 bases, with 11 bases remaining between them. Germline values: CDR1 MDHEN, CDR2 SYDVKM. The CDR3 is 15 residues long. CDR3 sequence: CASSPREDSNQPQHF. The CDR3 DNA is TGTGCCAGCAGTCCCCGAGAGGATAGCAATCAGCCCCAGCATTTT.